This T cell receptor (beta chain) appears in the sequencing data of a study of technical replicates of blood from a few donors. Using immunoSEQ multiplex PCR, the repertoire was profiled, and TCRdb retains in-frame clones only, with some absent. Of tens of thousands of clones listed, about 95% are singletons. There are 14 residues in the CDR3. The ends were cut back, 3 bases at V and 3 bases at J, with 12 bases in the middle. The germline gives CDR1 SNHLY, CDR2 FYNNEI. The rearrangement joins TRBV2 to TRBJ2-7; D call uncertain. The TCR comes from a human donor in good health. Sample: T cells isolated from PBMCs. Here the CDR3 reads CASSDLLVVYEQYF. As DNA, the CDR3 is TGTGCCAGCAGTGATCTGCTGGTAGTCTACGAGCAGTACTTC.